This TCR beta chain derives from a study of control samples from healthy donors and cancer patients. Some clones are missing from TCRdb's copy, which holds only in-frame ones; the method was immunoSEQ multiplex PCR. The table records approximately 120,000 clones, around 92% of them present only once. V was trimmed by 4 bases and J by 0 bases, leaving 10 bases between them. The germline V gene encodes CDR1 LNHDA and CDR2 SQIVND (reference sequence). The length of the CDR3 is 15 residues. This sequence joins TRBV19 and TRBJ1-3; D is ambiguous. Sequenced sample: PBMCs. This clonotype originated in an older man with head and neck cancer. The CDR3 protein is CASSKAVLSGNTIYF. CDR3 in DNA: TGTGCCAGTAGTAAGGCGGTCCTCTCTGGAAACACCATATATTTT.